The clone carrying this T cell receptor beta chain was seen at least ten times. The antigen remains undetermined. Amplified TCR beta CDR3 regions derived from RNA transcripts. HTBI primers drove first-round RT-PCR of the TCR CDR3. In TCRdb, the multiplex PCR reads were re-called with MiXCR into one record per CDR3 protein. The table shows a few hundred thousand distinct CDR3 sequences, with approximately 20% occurring only once. This record comes from a study of T cells in Graves' hyperthyroidism and ophthalmopathy. Broader study findings: By a 13 V-J model, ophthalmopathy was set apart from stable hyperthyroidism. Among clonotypes expanded in thyroid above 0.001, most were also found in blood.

Patients aged 18 to 65 with hyperthyroidism were newly diagnosed, with duration under 2 months. Germline V lookup: CDR1 SGHTA, CDR2 FQGNSA. Trimming left V 6 bases short and J 7 bases short, with 16 bases between. The CDR3 contains 14 residues. The sample consisted of blood. This TCR derives from a woman in her late teens or twenties with Graves' hyperthyroidism. This rearrangement joins TRBV7-2 to TRBJ1-5; D is ambiguous. The CDR3 protein is CASSSGLSGQPQHF. The CDR3 DNA reads TGTGCCAGCAGTTCGGGCTTAAGCGGACAGCCCCAGCATTTT. Drawing the rest from reference TRBV7-2 and TRBJ1-5, the complete variable domain is GAGVSQSPSNKVTEKGKDVELRCDPISGHTALYWYRQSLGQGLEFLIYFQGNSAPDKSGLPSDRFSAERTGGSVSTLTIQRTQQEDSAVYLCASSSGLSGQPQHFGDGTRLSIL.